This T cell receptor (beta chain) was sequenced in a study of vaccination effects on CD4 cells after COVID-19. TCRdb's table, derived via immunoSEQ multiplex PCR, lists solely in-frame clones and lacks some. The table has 26,000 or so clones, around three quarters seen once. V was cut by 7 bases and J by 2 bases, with 12 bases left in between. The CDR3 runs to 12 residues. Per germline, CDR1 SQVTM and CDR2 ANQGSEA. Comments on this clone: What it recognizes is unknown.

Expansion of antigen-specific CD4+ T cells with viral peptide pools was carried out by the ViraFEST assay before sequencing. After more than 8 days in culture, the CD4+ T cells were isolated. Nucleocapsid antibody tests were negative, and the vaccine recipients had no prior SARS-CoV-2 infection. Two million PBMC per well received approximately 10 IU/ml IL-2 and approximately 9.2 ug/ml peptides in culture. The chain links TRBV29-1 to TRBJ2-7, with D perhaps TRBD2 (5 bases). The sequence came from a human donor who received a COVID-19 vaccine. Material: CD4+ T cells from PBMCs cultured with SARS-CoV-2 spike peptides, obtained before COVID-19 vaccination. CDR3 amino acids: CSGTGEAYEQYF. In DNA form, the CDR3 reads TGCAGCGGAACCGGGGAAGCCTACGAGCAGTACTTC.